The rows below give T cell receptor beta chains drawn from one sample of a study of regulatory T cells in long-lasting Graves disease. TCRdb analysed the multiplex PCR reads with MiXCR anew, one entry per CDR3 protein. In the table there are roughly 320,000 distinct CDR3 sequences, over 15% of which are singletons. These data were also reused for a study on T cells in Graves' hyperthyroidism and ophthalmopathy.

The material was peripheral blood mononuclear cells (PBMCs), obtained at new diagnosis, from a patient treated with antithyroid drugs. The receptor source for this set is a man in his forties with Graves disease. Each CDR3 is given with its conserved first and last residue. A D gene is named only where the DNA matches it firmly. Size is stated for part of the rows, as once, few or many counts, or as a class when the clone is expanded.

j_call v_call d_call clone_size cdr3_aa cdr3_nt
TRBJ1-1 TRBV2 - many CASSVYATEAFF TGTGCCAGCAGTGTGTATGCCACTGAAGCTTTCTTT
TRBJ1-5 TRBV20-1 - few CSASASLNQPQHF TGCAGTGCTAGCGCGTCCCTCAATCAGCCCCAGCATTTT
TRBJ2-3 TRBV7-9 - many CAIQSDTQYF TGTGCCATACAGTCAGATACGCAGTATTTT
TRBJ2-1 TRBV24-1 TRBD1 - CATSDPIGQDPYNEQFF TGTGCCACCAGTGACCCGATCGGACAGGATCCCTACAATGAGCAGTTCTTC
TRBJ2-5 TRBV18 - many CASSPLQGETQYF TGTGCCAGCTCACCACTACAAGGAGAGACCCAGTACTTC
TRBJ1-1 TRBV18 - many CASSLRVLNTEAFF TGTGCCAGCTCCCTCCGTGTCCTGAACACTGAAGCTTTCTTT
TRBJ1-4 TRBV28 TRBD1 - CASRGTVGEKLFF TGTGCCAGCAGGGGGACAGTAGGTGAAAAACTGTTTTTT
TRBJ2-7 TRBV20-1 - - CSARLRGATYEQYF TGCAGTGCTAGACTCCGGGGGGCTACCTACGAGCAGTACTTC
TRBJ1-1 TRBV7-9 - - CASSTYRLNTEAFF TGTGCCAGCAGTACTTACAGGTTGAACACTGAAGCTTTCTTT
TRBJ1-3 TRBV5-1 - few CASSSRTVVSGNTIYF TGCGCCAGCAGTTCTCGGACAGTCGTCTCTGGAAACACCATATATTTT
TRBJ2-5 TRBV5-5 - many CASSFRGTETQYF TGTGCCAGCAGCTTCCGGGGGACGGAGACCCAGTACTTC
TRBJ1-1 TRBV20-1 - many CSATSSGGAFF TGCAGTGCTACTTCAAGCGGAGGAGCTTTCTTT
TRBJ2-1 TRBV24-1 TRBD1 many CATRGQGSNNEQFF TGTGCCACCAGAGGACAGGGTAGCAACAATGAGCAGTTCTTC
TRBJ2-3 TRBV5-1 - many CASSLGWGSTDTQYF TGCGCCAGCAGCTTAGGCTGGGGGAGCACAGATACGCAGTATTTT
TRBJ2-1 TRBV19 TRBD2 - CASQGRRWGLVKYNEQFF TGTGCCAGTCAGGGCCGTAGATGGGGACTAGTGAAATACAATGAGCAGTTCTTC
TRBJ2-7 TRBV5-1 TRBD2 - CASSNSGGFYEQYF TGCGCCAGCAGCAATAGCGGGGGGTTCTACGAGCAGTACTTC
TRBJ2-3 TRBV18 TRBD1 few CASSPPTGAGGTDTQYF TGTGCCAGCTCACCACCGACAGGGGCCGGTGGCACAGATACGCAGTATTTT